This T cell receptor (beta chain) was obtained from a study of response to subunit inactivated influenza vaccine. The study's findings and limits: The authors suggested that every seasonal influenza vaccination recruits few new T cells.

As for this clonotype: Its specificity is not known.

TCRdb recomputed calls from the RT-PCR reads with MiXCR, one row per CDR3 protein. This table has some 480,000 distinct CDR3 sequences, roughly 9.7% appearing once. This clonotype was obtained from a man aged 50 to 60 who received an inactivated influenza vaccine. The specimen comprised PBMCs from blood, sampled more than 35 days after vaccination.

The DNA for the CDR3 is TGTGCCGGGTACAGGGGGCTAAGTGATGGCTACACCTTC. It codes for CAGYRGLSDGYTF. The chain carries TRBV6-6 and TRBJ1-2; TRBD1 agrees at 9 bases. V trimming: 11 bases; J trimming: 6 bases; junction bases outside the gene matches: 10. CDR3 size: 13 residues. CDR1 is MNHNY and CDR2 is SVGAGI in the germline V gene (reference sequence).